These T cell receptor beta chains were read from a single sample in a study of human T cells and chemical hapten exposure. One entry per CDR3 protein results from TCRdb running MiXCR on the RACE reads. The sample lists about 170,000 distinct CDR3 sequences, roughly a quarter seen once, with around 1.9% in the top ten. Specimen: whole blood, collected in connection with sensitization to the hapten diphenylcyclopropenone (DPC). Receptor source: a woman younger than 30 with alopecia areata. Some clones in this sample may be carry-over from other donors' samples. CDR3s include the opening cysteine and the closing phenylalanine or tryptophan. The order of the fields is V gene, clone size, D gene, J gene, CDR3 protein, CDR3 DNA. A D gene is named only where the DNA matches it firmly. Expanded clones get a size class; other rows say once, few or many, or leave the size out.

>TRBV9|few|.|TRBJ2-3
CASNSPSTDTQYF
TGTGCCAGCAATAGCCCTAGCACAGATACGCAGTATTTT
>TRBV5-1|.|.|TRBJ2-1
CASSLVSGSQEQFF
TGCGCCAGCAGCTTGGTTTCGGGGTCCCAGGAGCAGTTCTTC
>TRBV10-3|few|.|TRBJ1-6
CATNKDENSPLHF
TGTGCCACCAATAAGGACGAAAATTCACCCCTCCACTTT
>TRBV24-1|.|.|TRBJ2-5
CATSDLKQAETQYF
TGTGCCACCAGTGATTTGAAACAGGCGGAGACCCAGTACTTC
>TRBV29-1|.|.|TRBJ1-1
CSGYIDPNTEAFF
TGCAGCGGCTACATCGACCCGAACACTGAAGCTTTCTTT
>TRBV10-2|many|TRBD1|TRBJ1-2
CAGQGAQGYTF
TGCGCCGGACAGGGGGCACAGGGCTACACCTTC
>TRBV6-5|.|.|TRBJ1-5
CATGGIGNQPQHF
TGTGCCACGGGGGGAATCGGCAATCAGCCCCAGCATTTT
>TRBV7-9|few|TRBD1|TRBJ1-6
CASSLTGVDNSPLHF
TGTGCCAGCAGCCTTACAGGGGTTGACAATTCACCCCTCCACTTT
>TRBV11-2|.|.|TRBJ2-1
CASSLVMLDWRNNEQFF
TGTGCCAGCAGCTTAGTGATGTTGGACTGGCGGAACAATGAGCAGTTCTTC
>TRBV10-3|few|.|TRBJ1-5
CAISEIGGGQPQHF
TGTGCCATCAGTGAGATAGGGGGTGGGCAGCCCCAGCATTTT
>TRBV7-2|.|.|TRBJ2-7
CASSLNTYEQYF
TGTGCCAGCAGCTTAAACACCTACGAGCAGTACTTC
>TRBV20-1|.|.|TRBJ2-1
CSARDLSSYNEQFF
TGCAGTGCTAGGGACTTAAGCTCCTACAATGAGCAGTTCTTC
>TRBV7-9|.|.|TRBJ1-5
CASSHERDENQPQHF
TGTGCCAGCAGCCATGAGAGGGATGAAAATCAGCCCCAGCATTTT
>TRBV6-2/TRBV6-3|.|TRBD2|TRBJ2-1
CASSWKVAGNEQFF
TGTGCCAGCAGTTGGAAGGTAGCGGGAAATGAGCAGTTCTTC
>TRBV12-3/TRBV12-4|few|TRBD2|TRBJ2-2
CASTPRGANTGELFF
TGTGCCAGCACCCCCCGGGGGGCGAACACCGGGGAGCTGTTTTTT
>TRBV20-1|few|.|TRBJ1-2
CSARQGFEMGGYTF
TGCAGTGCTAGACAGGGTTTCGAAATGGGAGGCTACACCTTC
>TRBV9|few|.|TRBJ2-3
CASSAWDGGTDTQYF
TGTGCCAGCAGTGCATGGGATGGGGGCACAGATACGCAGTATTTT
>TRBV5-6|once|TRBD1|TRBJ1-2
CASRDPGQGTWGYTF
TGTGCCAGCAGGGACCCGGGACAGGGGACGTGGGGCTACACCTTC
>TRBV20-1|many|.|TRBJ2-1
CSACRGGTNEQFF
TGCAGTGCATGCCGGGGCGGGACGAATGAGCAGTTCTTC
>TRBV4-2|few|.|TRBJ2-1
CASSQEKTFPLLNEQFF
TGTGCCAGCAGCCAAGAAAAGACTTTTCCCCTCCTCAATGAGCAGTTCTTC
>TRBV4-2|few|TRBD1|TRBJ1-5
CASSSSGGAGQPQHF
TGTGCCAGCAGTTCATCAGGGGGCGCCGGTCAGCCCCAGCATTTT
>TRBV20-1|.|.|TRBJ1-2
CSASNGLGWDVAYGYTF
TGCAGTGCTAGTAACGGCTTAGGCTGGGATGTTGCCTATGGCTACACCTTC
>TRBV2|few|.|TRBJ2-3
CAAGRGKADTQYF
TGTGCCGCAGGGCGGGGAAAGGCAGATACGCAGTATTTT
>TRBV7-6|.|.|TRBJ2-2
CASSLSFGGELFF
TGTGCCAGCAGCTTAAGTTTTGGGGGGGAGCTGTTTTTT
>TRBV29-1|many|.|TRBJ2-7
CSVESRNQRGEQYF
TGCAGCGTTGAAAGCCGGAACCAGAGGGGGGAGCAGTACTTC
>TRBV27|once|.|TRBJ2-3
CASSSYSTNTDTQYF
TGTGCCAGCAGTTCTTACTCCACCAACACAGATACGCAGTATTTT
>TRBV30|.|.|TRBJ2-5
CAWSGQQETQYF
TGTGCCTGGAGTGGACAGCAAGAGACCCAGTACTTC
>TRBV7-2|few|TRBD1|TRBJ1-1
CASSLGTGGNAEAFF
TGTGCCAGCAGCTTAGGGACAGGGGGCAATGCTGAAGCTTTCTTT
>TRBV4-3|few|.|TRBJ2-5
CASSRGPQETQYF
TGCGCCAGCAGCCGCGGACCACAAGAGACCCAGTACTTC
>TRBV18|.|.|TRBJ1-5
CASSPTGTPHQPQHF
TGTGCCAGCTCACCAACAGGGACACCACATCAGCCCCAGCATTTT
>TRBV29-1|.|.|TRBJ2-1
CSVAERMMNEQFF
TGCAGCGTTGCGGAAAGAATGATGAATGAGCAGTTCTTC
>TRBV7-2|.|TRBD2|TRBJ2-1
CASSLGWAGEKGNEQFF
TGTGCCAGCAGCTTAGGGTGGGCGGGAGAGAAAGGGAATGAGCAGTTCTTC
>TRBV3-1|.|.|TRBJ1-3
CASSQDQRSGNTIYF
TGTGCCAGCAGCCAAGACCAAAGGTCTGGAAACACCATATATTTT
>TRBV6-1|.|.|TRBJ1-6
CASRSKEGHQSPLHF
TGTGCCAGCAGGTCCAAAGAGGGACATCAGTCACCCCTCCACTTT
>TRBV5-4|few|.|TRBJ2-1
CASSSTHNEQFF
TGTGCCAGCAGCTCCACTCACAATGAGCAGTTCTTC
>TRBV6-2/TRBV6-3|.|.|TRBJ2-5
CASQGETQYF
TGTGCCAGCCAGGGGGAGACCCAGTACTTC
>TRBV9|.|TRBD2|TRBJ2-1
CASSVGTSGMLEQFF
TGTGCCAGCAGCGTAGGGACTAGCGGGATGCTAGAGCAGTTCTTC
>TRBV5-1|few|TRBD1|TRBJ2-7
CASSLNRGYEQYF
TGCGCCAGCAGCTTGAACAGGGGTTACGAGCAGTACTTC
>TRBV9|many|.|TRBJ1-1
CASSGPGPEAFF
TGTGCCAGCAGCGGGCCCGGGCCTGAAGCTTTCTTT